Listed below are T cell receptor beta chains from one sample, sequenced in a study of T-cell reconstitution after alpha-beta-depleted transplantation in children. TCRdb redid the calling of the PCR reads with MiXCR, one entry per CDR3 protein. The sample has some 600,000 distinct CDR3 sequences, around 17% seen once. The sequences come from PBMCs from the stem cell graft donor, collected from the stem cell graft. The origin of the receptors is a human donor who donated a stem cell graft to a child with acute myeloid leukemia. The CDR3 runs from the conserved cysteine through the conserved F or W.

CDR3 protein	V gene	J gene
CSARDPQGPSTDTQYF	TRBV20-1	TRBJ2-3
CASSLGRDLNYGYTF	TRBV5-1	TRBJ1-2
CSATAGLNTEAFF	TRBV20-1	TRBJ1-1
CASSQAGLRTYEQYF	TRBV27	TRBJ2-7
CSVAGTGDGTQYF	TRBV29-1	TRBJ2-3
CASSSRSTEAFF	TRBV11-2	TRBJ1-1
CASSTRATGANVLTF	TRBV21-1	TRBJ2-6
CSVEEGQTSGANVLTF	TRBV29-1	TRBJ2-6
CASSPTSHNEQFF	TRBV7-3	TRBJ2-1
CASSPAEGLAFLGTQYF	TRBV7-9	TRBJ2-5
CASSPTPFSNQPQHF	TRBV7-2	TRBJ1-5
CASSSKRRGLDSNQPQHF	TRBV12-3/TRBV12-4	TRBJ1-5
CASSFADNNYGYTF	TRBV7-8	TRBJ1-2
CASSPAWGGGEQFF	TRBV5-4	TRBJ2-1
CASSLKQGGSGANVLTF	TRBV5-5	TRBJ2-6
CASSTWTSGNNEQFF	TRBV6-2/TRBV6-3	TRBJ2-1
CASSSRVQGADIYEQYF	TRBV7-2	TRBJ2-7
CASSPTGRQGISYEQYF	TRBV7-9	TRBJ2-7
CSVVMTGGAKTQYF	TRBV29-1	TRBJ2-5
CASSLPYSGGPDTQYF	TRBV7-9	TRBJ2-3
CSARDQGLAGGYAYNEQFF	TRBV20-1	TRBJ2-1
CSVQGARDTQYF	TRBV20-1	TRBJ2-3
CSARKNSSPGQGAENTEAFF	TRBV20-1	TRBJ1-1
CASSRGPETSGGDDLIGELFF	TRBV11-2	TRBJ2-2
CASSLAGPIGRSEQFF	TRBV7-8	TRBJ2-1
CASGNLTGTGRDEQFF	TRBV12-5	TRBJ2-1
CASSLQRSDRWELTDTQYF	TRBV21-1	TRBJ2-3
CASSARTGGVVDTQYF	TRBV7-6	TRBJ2-3
CATGIEIYNGYTF	TRBV5-5	TRBJ1-2
CASSRRDKGSYEQYF	TRBV11-1	TRBJ2-7
CASSSSAGGSDEQFF	TRBV7-9	TRBJ2-1
CASSHGIGGYQETQYF	TRBV3-1	TRBJ2-5
CASRWGLAGDNEQFF	TRBV6-2/TRBV6-3	TRBJ2-1
CASSSRTSGQETQYF	TRBV6-5	TRBJ2-5
CASSPRTGKEDEQFF	TRBV6-1	TRBJ2-1
CASSFGTGVKGQEGHF	TRBV7-8	TRBJ2-5
CSVDIQWKGAQETQYF	TRBV29-1	TRBJ2-5
CASSLGTSKVYNEQFF	TRBV5-1	TRBJ2-1
CASSYRTGDEQYF	TRBV6-2/TRBV6-3	TRBJ2-7
CASSQRRGISPLHF	TRBV4-3	TRBJ1-6
CSARVGNSNQPQHF	TRBV20-1	TRBJ1-5
CSAREAGTDTQYF	TRBV20-1	TRBJ2-3
CASSLAAKGTGGADGYTF	TRBV5-1	TRBJ1-2
CASSLTGTTGELFF	TRBV7-9	TRBJ2-2
CASSYSSEYNEQFF	TRBV6-5	TRBJ2-1
CASSESEQGGYTF	TRBV25-1	TRBJ1-2
CSAQGSSQSSYEQYF	TRBV20-1	TRBJ2-7
CASSIRTGQERHEQFF	TRBV5-1	TRBJ2-1
CASSMRGTDTQYF	TRBV12-3/TRBV12-4	TRBJ2-3
CASSLVGQTYNEQFF	TRBV5-1	TRBJ2-1
CASSLQGLRNEKLFF	TRBV9	TRBJ1-4
CSARGQGSVHEQFF	TRBV20-1	TRBJ2-1
CASSFGDTLQETQYF	TRBV5-1	TRBJ2-5
CASTLDGRGPSYEQYF	TRBV5-6	TRBJ2-7